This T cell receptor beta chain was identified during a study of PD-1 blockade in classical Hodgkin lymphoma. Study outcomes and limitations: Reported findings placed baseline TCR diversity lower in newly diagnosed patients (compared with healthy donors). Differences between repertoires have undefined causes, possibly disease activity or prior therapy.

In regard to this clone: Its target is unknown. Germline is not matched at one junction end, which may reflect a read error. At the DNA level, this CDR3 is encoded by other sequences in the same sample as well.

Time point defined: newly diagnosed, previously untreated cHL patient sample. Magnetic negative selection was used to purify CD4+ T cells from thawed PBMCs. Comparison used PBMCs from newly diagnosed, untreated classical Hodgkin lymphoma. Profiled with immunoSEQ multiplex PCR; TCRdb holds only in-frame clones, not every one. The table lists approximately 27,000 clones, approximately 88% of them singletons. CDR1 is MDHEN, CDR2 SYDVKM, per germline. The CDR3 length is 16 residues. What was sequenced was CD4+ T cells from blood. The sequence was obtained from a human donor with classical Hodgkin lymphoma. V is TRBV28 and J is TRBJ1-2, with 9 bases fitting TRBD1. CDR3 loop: CASSTGGTGSNYGYTF. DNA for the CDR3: TGTGCCAGCAGTACGGGGGGGACAGGGTCTAATTATGGCTACACCTTC.